The 18 T cell receptor beta chains below were found in one sample sequenced in a study of blood T cell repertoires in COVID-19. Assay used: immunoSEQ multiplex PCR; TCRdb lists only in-frame clones, some missing. In the table there are 75,000 to 100,000 clones, about nine tenths of which are singletons. Sequencing was performed on peripheral blood. These receptors originate from a woman over 75 with acute or convalescent COVID-19.

The chain has TRBV5-6 and TRBJ1-3; D gene unclear. Germline V gene sequence: CDR1 SGHDT, CDR2 YYEEEE. Deletions cut 4 bases from V and 4 bases from J, with 27 bases between. The length of the CDR3 is 19 residues. The CDR3 sequence is CASSQSRIGGPRGGNTIYF. CDR3 sequence (DNA): TGTGCCAGCAGCCAATCTCGGATCGGCGGGCCTCGGGGAGGAAACACCATATATTTT.

This clone was observed once. The chain has TRBV5-4 and TRBJ1-2, with D uncertain. Trimming stripped 0 bases from V and 3 bases from J, with 6 bases between. The CDR3 sequence is 13 residues long. Per the germline V gene, CDR1 is SGHNT and CDR2 is YYREEE (reference sequence). The DNA of the CDR3 is TGTGCCAGCAGCTTGGACAGCTACTATGGCTACACCTTC. Translated: CASSLDSYYGYTF.

This rearrangement joins TRBV9 to TRBJ2-3; a weak D match, TRBD2 (6 bases). Per germline, CDR1 SGDLS and CDR2 YYNGEE. Trimming pared 3 bases from V and 3 bases from J, leaving 14 bases between. The CDR3 spans 15 residues. CDR3 DNA: TGTGCCAGCAGCGACGGGACTCACCCAACAGATACGCAGTATTTT. This codes for CASSDGTHPTDTQYF.

The chain recombines TRBV7-9 with TRBJ1-1; no clear D. The CDR3 covers 14 residues. Per the germline V gene, CDR1 is SEHNR and CDR2 is FQNEAQ (reference sequence). V shed 5 bases and J shed 4 bases, with 14 bases lying between them. Here the CDR3 DNA reads TGTGCCAGCAGCCCTTCCGGGGAGGGCACTGAAGCTTTCTTT. As protein: CASSPSGEGTEAFF.

This clone was counted once. The chain couples TRBV2 to TRBJ1-5, with unresolved D. From germline, CDR1 is SNHLY and CDR2 FYNNEI. V lost 4 bases to trimming and J lost 4 bases, with 8 bases between them. There are 13 residues in the CDR3. This chain's CDR3 is CASSVHGNQPQHF. DNA for the CDR3: TGTGCCAGCAGTGTCCACGGGAATCAGCCCCAGCATTTT. The complete variable domain, with remaining parts taken from reference TRBV2 and TRBJ1-5, reads EPEVTQTPSHQVTQMGQEVILRCVPISNHLYFYWYRQILGQKVEFLVSFYNNEISEKSEIFDDQFSVERPDGSNFTLKIRSTKLEDSAMYFCASSVHGNQPQHFGDGTRLSIL.

V and J are TRBV18 and TRBJ2-4; weak D call: TRBD2 (5 bases). The CDR3 is made up of 14 amino acids. V was clipped by 3 bases and J by 9 bases, with 15 bases between them. CDR1 is KGHSH and CDR2 is LQKENI in the germline V gene. The CDR3 loop is CASSPTGGGSIQYF. The DNA for the CDR3 is TGTGCCAGCTCACCGACCGGAGGCGGAAGCATTCAGTACTTC. Full variable domain (outside the CDR3, taken from reference TRBV18 and TRBJ2-4): NAGVMQNPRHLVRRRGQEARLRCSPMKGHSHVYWYRQLPEEGLKFMVYLQKENIIDESGMPKERFSAEFPKEGPSILRIQQVVRGDSAAYFCASSPTGGGSIQYFGAGTRLSVL.

This chain uses TRBV30 with TRBJ2-7; D gene unclear. The CDR3 spans 11 residues. Per the germline V gene, CDR1 is GTSNPN and CDR2 is SVGIG (reference sequence). V was clipped by 2 bases and J by 3 bases, with 5 bases between them. As DNA, the CDR3 is TGTGCCTGGAGTCAGAACTACGAGCAGTACTTC. It translates to CAWSQNYEQYF.

Comment on this clone: The same CDR3 also results from other DNA sequences found in this sample. V is TRBV14 and J is TRBJ1-6; TRBD1 might be the D (5 bases). Germline V gene lookup returns CDR1 SGHDN and CDR2 FVKESK. The CDR3 runs to 13 residues. Trimming left V 5 bases short and J 9 bases short, with 11 bases between. The CDR3 nucleotides are TGTGCCAGCAGCTCTTTAAGGGGTTCACCCCTCCACTTT. This encodes CASSSLRGSPLHF.

The gene calls are TRBV9 and TRBJ2-1; 12 bases line up with TRBD2. Germline lookup yields CDR1 SGDLS and CDR2 YYNGEE. The CDR3 has 18 amino acids. V shed 0 bases and J 4 bases; nucleotides not matched to a gene: 8. This CDR3 is CASSVGLPSGGVYNEQFF. In nucleotides, the CDR3 is TGTGCCAGCAGCGTAGGTTTGCCTAGCGGGGGGGTTTACAATGAGCAGTTCTTC.

The chain recombines TRBV11-2 with TRBJ2-2; D unresolved. The CDR3 sequence is 16 residues long. Trimming removed 4 bases from V and 4 bases from J, with 16 bases in between. The germline CDR1 and CDR2 sequences are SGHAT and FQNNGV. The CDR3 reads CASSSLTLRGTGELFF. The DNA for the CDR3 is TGTGCCAGCAGCTCCTTGACCCTCAGAGGCACCGGGGAGCTGTTTTTT.

V and J are TRBV27 and TRBJ1-3; D uncertain. With 2 bases removed from V and 0 bases from J, the gap between germline ends came to 5 bases. Germline CDR1 and CDR2: MNHEY and SMNVEV (reference sequence). The CDR3 loop spans 14 amino acids. Here the CDR3 DNA reads TGTGCCAGCAGTTTAACCAGCTCTGGAAACACCATATATTTT. This translates into CASSLTSSGNTIYF.

The chain joins TRBV19 to TRBJ1-2, with D perhaps TRBD1 (6 bases). CDR3 length: 15 amino acids. V was shortened by 7 bases and J by 2 bases, with 17 bases between the two germline ends. From germline, CDR1 is LNHDA and CDR2 SQIVND (reference sequence). CDR3: CASTLTPGVNYGYTF. The CDR3 DNA reads as TGTGCCAGTACCTTAACTCCAGGGGTAAACTATGGCTACACCTTC.

CDR3 region: CASSESDPRGADTQYF. The CDR3 nucleotides read TGCGCCAGCAGTGAGTCCGACCCGCGGGGGGCAGATACGCAGTATTTT. The V and J genes are TRBV10-1 and TRBJ2-3; 8 nucleotides match TRBD2. Germline loops: CDR1 WNHNN, CDR2 SYGVQD (reference sequence). V lost 0 bases, J lost 4 bases, and 6 bases stayed unmatched. This CDR3 is 16 amino acids long.

This clone was picked up one time. This chain uses TRBV7-3 with TRBJ2-7; D gene uncertain. Trimming left V 0 bases short and J 7 bases short, with 13 bases between. The CDR3 runs 14 residues. Looked up from germline, CDR1 is SGHTA and CDR2 is FQGTGA. DNA for the CDR3: TGTGCCAGCAGCTTAACGCGGAGTTCGGGTGAGCAGTACTTC. This encodes CASSLTRSSGEQYF.

The chain carries TRBV7-8 and TRBJ2-7; D gene unclear. This CDR3 contains 12 residues. From germline, CDR1 is SGHVS and CDR2 FQNEAQ. V was pared by 4 bases and J by 1 base, with 5 bases between. The CDR3 bases are TGTGCCAGCAGCTACCGGTCCTACGAGCAGTACTTC. It codes for CASSYRSYEQYF.

The chain recombines TRBV6-5 with TRBJ1-2; 9 bases align to TRBD1. CDR1 and CDR2 (germline): MNHEY, SVGAGI. V dropped 6 bases and J dropped 10; count of bases not matched to a gene: 12. The CDR3 is made up of 14 amino acids. For the CDR3, the DNA is TGTGCCAGCAGAGGCGCCGGGACAGGGACTTTCTACACCTTC. Translating it yields CASRGAGTGTFYTF.

The chain couples TRBV6-5 to TRBJ2-7, with TRBD1 matching over 7 bases. This CDR3 region has 14 residues. J was trimmed by 4 bases and V by 4 bases; bases with no gene match: 7. Germline CDR1 and CDR2: MNHEY and SVGAGI. CDR3 amino acids: CASSSLTGLYEQYF. CDR3 nucleotides: TGTGCCAGCAGTTCGTTGACAGGGTTGTACGAGCAGTACTTC.

V usage is TRBV5-5 and J usage is TRBJ1-1; D might be TRBD1 (6 bases). The CDR3 sequence is 15 residues long. Germline CDR1 SGHKS, CDR2 YYEKEE (reference sequence). The V gene lost 3 bases and the J gene lost 0 bases, with 12 bases spanning the gap. This chain's CDR3 is CASSSTTGMNTEAFF. The CDR3 DNA is TGTGCCAGCAGCTCAACAACAGGGATGAACACTGAAGCTTTCTTT.